This T cell receptor (beta chain) came from a study of blood T cell repertoires in COVID-19. The overall study: The United States, Italy and Spain supplied acute and convalescent COVID-19 samples.

Authors' processing steps: Reference gene primer amplification gave estimated nucleated cell counts. The assay was immunoSEQ multiplex PCR, and TCRdb's table has in-frame clones only and misses some. V and J calls and clone size come straight from that table; D and trimming were deduced from the DNA. The repertoire consists of around 370,000 clones, with around 91% occurring once and the leading ten covering 3% to 4%. V lost 2 bases, J lost 0 bases, and 7 bases lay in between. This CDR3 is built from 14 residues. CDR1 and CDR2 from the germline V gene are SGHAT and FQNNGV. The clonotype originates from a woman between 18 and 29 years old who had recovered from COVID-19. V and J are TRBV11-2 and TRBJ2-5; D unclear. Input material: peripheral blood. The CDR3 loop reads CASSLRYNQETQYF. The CDR3 nucleotides read TGTGCCAGCAGCTTACGATACAACCAAGAGACCCAGTACTTC. Looking up the rest from reference TRBV11-2 and TRBJ2-5 gives the full variable domain: EAGVAQSPRYKIIEKRQSVAFWCNPISGHATLYWYQQILGQGPKLLIQFQNNGVVDDSQLPKDRFSAERLKGVDSTLKIQPAKLEDSAVYLCASSLRYNQETQYFGPGTRLLVL.